Presented here are 22 T cell receptor beta chains from one specimen sequenced in a study of OX40 agonist ivuxolimab in advanced cancers. Generated by immunoSEQ multiplex PCR, the TCRdb table keeps only in-frame clones and is missing some. The sample consists of roughly 67,000 clones, over 70% of them appearing once. The sample in question was CD4+ or CD8+ T cells sorted from blood, obtained in a trial of the OX40 agonist ivuxolimab. Receptors were obtained from an adult with an advanced solid tumor such as melanoma, head and neck, liver or kidney cancer.

The chain carries TRBV21-1 and TRBJ1-5; the D call TRBD1 from the table was never checked on the DNA. TRBV21-1 is flagged as a pseudogene. This CDR3 contains 15 residues. CDR3 region: CASTSRTDNNQPQHF. CDR3 DNA: TGTGCCAGCACCTCCCGGACAGACAACAATCAGCCCCAGCATTTT.

The J gene is TRBJ2-6, the V gene TRBV6-5; the D gene could be TRBD1 or TRBD2 (5 bases each). Germline CDR1 and CDR2: MNHEY and SVGAGI. V was shortened by 2 bases and J by 4 bases, with 9 bases between the two germline ends. The CDR3 extends over 15 amino acids. The CDR3 spells CASSYQGDGANVLTF. CDR3 bases: TGTGCCAGCAGTTACCAGGGAGACGGGGCCAACGTCCTGACTTTC.

The J gene is TRBJ1-1, the V gene TRBV5-4, with TRBD1 as a possible D gene (5 bases). In germline, CDR1 is SGHNT, CDR2 YYREEE (reference sequence). V lost 4 bases and J lost 3, with 16 bases in between. CDR3 size: 15 residues. The CDR3 region has the DNA TGTGCCAGCAGCCCACCGAGGGTGGGGCACACTGAAGCTTTCTTT. Encoded protein: CASSPPRVGHTEAFF.

This clone was detected once. The gene calls are TRBV27 and TRBJ2-7, with D tentatively TRBD1 (6 bases). The CDR3 length is 13 residues. Trimming removed 6 bases from V and 0 bases from J, with 9 bases in between. Germline CDR1 is MNHEY and CDR2 is SMNVEV (reference sequence). The CDR3 sequence: CASRGQSSYEQYF. The DNA for the CDR3 is TGTGCCAGCAGAGGACAGAGCTCCTACGAGCAGTACTTC.

The V and J genes are TRBV19 and TRBJ2-7; TRBD2 might be the D (6 bases). The germline V gene encodes CDR1 LNHDA and CDR2 SQIVND (reference sequence). The CDR3 sequence is 15 residues long. V was pared by 5 bases and J by 1 base, with 15 bases between. Written as DNA, the CDR3 is TGTGCCAGTAGTGCAGCCGGGACTCAATCCTACGAGCAGTACTTC. Its protein product is CASSAAGTQSYEQYF.

The rearrangement joins TRBV5-1 to TRBJ2-1; the match to TRBD1 covers 10 bases. The CDR3 consists of 16 residues. J was trimmed by 9 bases and V by 4 bases; bases with no gene match: 13. CDR1 SGHRS and CDR2 YFSETQ come from the germline V gene. The CDR3 spells CASSPDRGGPEGEQFF. CDR3 nucleotide sequence: TGCGCCAGCAGCCCGGACAGGGGGGGGCCGGAAGGTGAGCAGTTCTTC.

The chain recombines TRBV5-1 with TRBJ2-7, with 9 bases that match TRBD1. The V segment lost 4 bases and the J segment 4 bases; nucleotides outside the gene matches: 9. The CDR3 has 15 amino acids. Germline-derived CDR1 and CDR2 are SGHRS and YFSETQ. CDR3 nucleotide sequence: TGCGCCAGCAGCCCGCGGACAGGGGACGCTTACGAGCAGTACTTC. This translates into CASSPRTGDAYEQYF.

The rearrangement joins TRBV5-6 to TRBJ1-2, with 9 bases matching TRBD1. Germline V gene data show CDR1 as SGHDT and CDR2 as YYEEEE. This CDR3 has 15 amino acids. Trimming at V came to 4 bases and at J to 7 bases, leaving 11 bases not matched to a gene. CDR3 residues: CASSPNGQGLTGYTF. DNA for the CDR3: TGTGCCAGCAGCCCTAATGGACAGGGGTTGACTGGCTACACCTTC.

The V gene is TRBV6-5, the J gene TRBJ1-2; a possible D gene is TRBD1 (6 bases). This CDR3 is 14 amino acids long. CDR1 and CDR2 (germline): MNHEY, SVGAGI. The V end lost 7 bases, the J end lost 3 bases, and 15 bases lay between the germline ends. For the CDR3, the DNA is TGTGCCAGCAACATCCGGGGGCTCGACTATGGCTACACCTTC. It yields the protein CASNIRGLDYGYTF.

The rearrangement joins TRBV2 to TRBJ2-7; TRBD1 matches at 12 bases. The CDR3 loop spans 15 amino acids. V lost 4 bases, J lost 3 bases, and 4 bases stayed unmatched. Germline CDR1 and CDR2: SNHLY and FYNNEI. CDR3 sequence (DNA): TGTGCCAGCAGTGGCCGGGACAGGGGGCTCTACGAGCAGTACTTC. Translating it yields CASSGRDRGLYEQYF.

V and J are TRBV29-1 and TRBJ1-2; D is uncertain. The CDR3 has 10 amino acids. CDR1 and CDR2 from the germline V gene are SQVTM and ANQGSEA. The CDR3 DNA follows: TGCAGTACGGACGGCTATGGCTACACCTTC. As protein: CSTDGYGYTF.

This clone is a singleton in its sample. This sequence joins TRBV5-1 and TRBJ2-2, with TRBD2 as a possible D gene (6 bases). CDR3 length: 14 amino acids. From germline, CDR1 is SGHRS and CDR2 YFSETQ. The V gene lost 10 bases and the J gene lost 4 bases, with 17 bases spanning the gap. The CDR3 nucleotides read TGCGCCTCAACGGGGGAGGCCCGCACCGGGGAGCTGTTTTTT. Protein product: CASTGEARTGELFF.

CDR3 DNA: TGTGCCAGCAGCTTGACCGGACAGGGAATGAGCAATGAGCAGTTCTTC. Encoded protein: CASSLTGQGMSNEQFF. The chain couples TRBV5-5 to TRBJ2-1; 8 bases line up with TRBD1. CDR3 length: 16 residues. Germline V CDR1 and CDR2: SGHKS, YYEKEE (reference sequence). V lost 1 base and J lost 6; bases outside the gene matches: 9.

The chain recombines TRBV14 with TRBJ1-1; D not certain. This CDR3 spans 14 amino acids. The germline V gene has CDR1 SGHDN and CDR2 FVKESK. The V end was cut by 2 bases, the J end by 0 bases, with 7 bases between. This CDR3 is CASSQLQMNTEAFF. The CDR3 DNA follows: TGTGCCAGCAGCCAATTACAGATGAACACTGAAGCTTTCTTT.

The CDR3 spells CASSFTWESGNTIYF. DNA for the CDR3: TGTGCCAGCAGCTTCACATGGGAGTCTGGAAACACCATATATTTT. The V and J genes are TRBV27 and TRBJ1-3; D gene ambiguous. Per the germline V gene, CDR1 is MNHEY and CDR2 is SMNVEV (reference sequence). The CDR3 totals 15 residues. V dropped 6 bases and J dropped 1 base, with 13 bases sitting between them.

The chain links TRBV18 to TRBJ1-1, with D hard to call. Between the trimmed V and J ends, which lost 2 bases and 3 bases, there was a span of 4 bases. This CDR3 is 12 amino acids long. Germline CDR1 KGHSH, CDR2 LQKENI. CDR3 protein: CASSPGDTEAFF. DNA of the CDR3: TGTGCCAGCTCACCAGGGGACACTGAAGCTTTCTTT. Filled out from reference TRBV18 and TRBJ1-1, the complete variable domain reads NAGVMQNPRHLVRRRGQEARLRCSPMKGHSHVYWYRQLPEEGLKFMVYLQKENIIDESGMPKERFSAEFPKEGPSILRIQQVVRGDSAAYFCASSPGDTEAFFGQGTRLTVV.

The chain has TRBV7-2 and TRBJ2-1; TRBD2 matches at 10 bases. The trim removed 4 bases at V and 5 bases at J, leaving 2 bases unmatched. This CDR3 spans 14 amino acids. Germline CDR1 is SGHTA and CDR2 is FQGNSA. The CDR3 protein is CASSWTSGDNEQFF. The CDR3 DNA sequence: TGTGCCAGCAGCTGGACTAGCGGAGACAATGAGCAGTTCTTC. The full variable domain, with the rest looked up from reference TRBV7-2 and TRBJ2-1, is GAGVSQSPSNKVTEKGKDVELRCDPISGHTALYWYRQSLGQGLEFLIYFQGNSAPDKSGLPSDRFSAERTGGSVSTLTIQRTQQEDSAVYLCASSWTSGDNEQFFGPGTRLTVL.

By share of the sample, this clone is medium-sized. This chain joins TRBV2 and TRBJ2-7; TRBD1 might be the D (6 bases). The CDR3 consists of 12 residues. The ends were cut back, 4 bases at V and 6 bases at J, with 10 bases in the middle. Germline CDR1 and CDR2: SNHLY and FYNNEI. The CDR3 protein is CASSAGVGEQYF. In DNA, the CDR3 is TGTGCCAGCAGTGCAGGGGTCGGCGAGCAGTACTTC.

The chain couples TRBV7-9 to TRBJ1-5; 10 bases line up with TRBD1. V shed 2 bases, J shed 0 bases, and the junction held 10 bases outside the gene matches. The CDR3 contains 19 residues. Germline CDR1 SEHNR, CDR2 FQNEAQ (reference sequence). This CDR3 reads CASSLYSGQGLFSNQPQHF. The CDR3 nucleotides are TGTGCCAGCAGCTTATATTCGGGACAGGGGCTTTTTAGCAATCAGCCCCAGCATTTT.

Here the CDR3 DNA reads TGCAGCGTTGCCCGGGGCGCCTACGAGCAGTACTTC. Translated, it gives CSVARGAYEQYF. The chain joins TRBV29-1 to TRBJ2-7, with D perhaps being TRBD1 or TRBD2 (5 bases each). Trimming cost V 4 bases and J 2 bases, with 9 bases left between them. The germline V gene encodes CDR1 SQVTM and CDR2 ANQGSEA. The CDR3 spans 12 residues.

J is TRBJ2-4 and V is TRBV7-2, with TRBD1 matching 9 bases. The CDR3 runs to 16 residues. Per the germline V gene, CDR1 is SGHTA and CDR2 is FQGNSA. J gave up 6 bases and V 4 bases, and 10 bases lay outside the gene matches. The CDR3 sequence: CASSYASGTGRNIQYF. DNA of the CDR3: TGTGCCAGCAGCTATGCCTCCGGGACAGGGAGAAACATTCAGTACTTC.

The chain is built from TRBV28 and TRBJ2-5; TRBD1 is a possible D gene (6 bases). Germline V gene lookup returns CDR1 MDHEN and CDR2 SYDVKM. Trimming pared 1 base from V and 5 bases from J, leaving 14 bases between. This CDR3 is 15 amino acids long. The CDR3 sequence: CASSLLGASVETQYF. CDR3 DNA: TGTGCCAGCAGTTTATTGGGGGCGTCGGTTGAGACCCAGTACTTC.